One and the same sample provided the 27 T cell receptor beta chains below, sequenced in a study of T cell repertoires in cytomegalovirus infection. TCRdb redid the calling of the reads with MiXCR, one entry per CDR3 protein. The sample lists 560,000 or so distinct CDR3 sequences; more than 15% were seen once. The sequenced sample was CD8+ T cells from PBMCs. The source of these receptors is a human donor in good health (CMV status not recorded). Some clones in this sample may be carry-over from other donors' samples.

The chain couples TRBV9 to TRBJ2-7, with 7 bases identical to TRBD1. V lost 3 bases to trimming and J lost 3 bases; unmatched junction nucleotides: 6. Germline V gene sequence: CDR1 SGDLS, CDR2 YYNGEE. The CDR3 covers 14 residues. The CDR3 spells CASSASGGVYEQYF. The CDR3 DNA reads as TGTGCCAGCAGCGCATCAGGGGGTGTCTACGAGCAGTACTTC.

This clonotype was seen repeatedly, ten times or more. The J gene is TRBJ2-7, the V gene TRBV7-3, with D perhaps matching TRBD2 (6 bases). The CDR3 has 14 amino acids. CDR1 and CDR2 from the germline V gene are SGHTA and FQGTGA. V lost 5 bases and J 7 bases, leaving 18 bases between the germline ends. CDR3 protein: CASSRTGGMEEQYF. CDR3 DNA sequence: TGTGCCAGCAGCAGGACTGGCGGGATGGAAGAGCAGTACTTC.

The sample holds a few counts of this clonotype. At one end, the junction sequence differs from germline, possibly due to a read error. The chain uses TRBV18 and TRBJ2-1; D unresolved. Germline lookup yields CDR1 KGHSH and CDR2 LQKENI. This CDR3 is built from 14 residues. The CDR3 DNA sequence: TGTGCCAGCTCACCTACTGGGAACTACGATGAGCAGTTCTTC. Amino acid sequence: CASSPTGNYDEQFF.

Ten or more counts support this clonotype. The chain joins TRBV7-8 to TRBJ2-2, with 7 positions matching TRBD2. Germline CDR1 SGHVS, CDR2 FQNEAQ. V lost 2 bases to trimming and J lost 6 bases; unmatched junction nucleotides: 3. This CDR3 spans 14 amino acids. The CDR3 bases are TGTGCCAGCAGCTTATCGGGGAGGGCCGGGGAGCTGTTTTTT. The encoded protein is CASSLSGRAGELFF.

This clonotype was detected many times. V and J are TRBV19 and TRBJ2-1; no firm D call. The germline V and J ends were trimmed by 0 bases and 9 bases, with 15 bases remaining between them. This CDR3 region has 15 residues. Germline V gives CDR1 LNHDA, CDR2 SQIVND (reference sequence). CDR3 coding DNA: TGTGCCAGTAGTATAGATCGTCGGAGAGGCGCTGAGCAGTTCTTC. Its protein product is CASSIDRRRGAEQFF.

With regard to this clonotype: This may stem from a read error, because a much larger clone lies one nucleotide away. The missing conserved phenylalanine or tryptophan at the end of this CDR3 makes a read error likely. V gene TRBV4-2 combines with J gene TRBJ2-1, with a possible D match to TRBD2 (6 bases). The CDR3 totals 14 residues. V was trimmed by 1 base and J by 9 bases, leaving 13 bases between them. Germline V gives CDR1 LGHNA, CDR2 YNFKEQ. The CDR3 bases are TGTGCCAGCAGCCAAGGAACTAGCCAAGTTGAGCAGTTCTTA. Translated, it gives CASSQGTSQVEQFL.

The table lists this clonotype with many counts. J is TRBJ1-2 and V is TRBV27; D is ambiguous. Germline V gives CDR1 MNHEY, CDR2 SMNVEV (reference sequence). V was cut by 2 bases and J by 4 bases, with 11 bases left in between. This CDR3 region has 14 residues. The CDR3 here is CASSLSKGSYGYTF. In nucleotides, the CDR3 is TGTGCCAGCAGTTTAAGCAAGGGATCCTATGGCTACACCTTC.

Turning to this clonotype: A read error may be the cause here, since a much bigger clone is one base away. Because the CDR3 is missing its conserved closing phenylalanine or tryptophan, this is likely a read error. The chain is built from TRBV7-6 and TRBJ1-2, with TRBD1 identical over 7 bases. The germline gives CDR1 SGHVS, CDR2 FNYEAQ. The CDR3 has 12 residues. V trimming: 5 bases; J trimming: 11 bases; junction bases outside the gene matches: 8. The CDR3 region is CASSLGTAVYTL. As DNA, the CDR3 is TGTGCCAGCAGCCTTGGGACAGCAGTTTACACCTTA.

In its sample, this clonotype was seen once. A much bigger clone sits one base away, suggesting this may be a read error. This rearrangement joins TRBV10-3 to TRBJ2-1; TRBD2 agrees at 11 bases. The germline V gene has CDR1 ENHRY and CDR2 SYGVKD. The CDR3 spans 16 residues. The CDR3 DNA is TGTGCCACCAGTGAAACTAGCGGGAGTCGATACAATGAGCAGTTCTTC. Residues: CATSETSGSRYNEQFF.

The chain couples TRBV5-1 to TRBJ1-5; TRBD1 is a possible D gene (6 bases). This CDR3 spans 15 amino acids. The germline V and J ends were trimmed by 4 bases and 4 bases, with 15 bases remaining between them. Germline assignment: CDR1 SGHRS and CDR2 YFSETQ. CDR3 protein: CASSPEGVSNQPQHF. CDR3 sequence (DNA): TGCGCCAGCAGCCCGGAGGGGGTCTCAAATCAGCCCCAGCATTTT.

This clonotype was found many times. The chain has TRBV7-9 and TRBJ2-1, with D tentatively TRBD1 (5 bases). Germline lookup yields CDR1 SEHNR and CDR2 FQNEAQ (reference sequence). The V gene lost 4 bases and the J gene lost 0 bases, with 13 bases spanning the gap. CDR3 length equals 16 residues. The CDR3 sequence is CASSSAGPSSYNEQFF. In DNA, the CDR3 is TGTGCCAGCAGCTCCGCAGGGCCTAGCTCCTACAATGAGCAGTTCTTC.

In this sample, this clonotype turned up a few times. CDR3 bases: TGCAGTGCTAAAACCGGGACAGGGGGCACTGAAGCTTTCTTT. Its translation is CSAKTGTGGTEAFF. V is TRBV20-1 and J is TRBJ1-1, with TRBD1 matching 11 bases. Germline-derived CDR1 and CDR2 are DFQATT and SNEGSKA (reference sequence). The J segment lost 4 bases and the V segment lost 4 bases, leaving 5 bases of the junction unmatched. The CDR3 has 14 amino acids.

The chain joins TRBV9 to TRBJ2-3; D unclear. Deletions cut 0 bases from V and 2 bases from J, with 16 bases between. CDR3 size: 17 residues. Germline V gives CDR1 SGDLS, CDR2 YYNGEE. This chain's CDR3 is CASSVEGLASVTDTQYF. For the CDR3, the DNA is TGTGCCAGCAGCGTAGAGGGTTTGGCGTCTGTCACAGATACGCAGTATTTT.

Many counts were recorded for this clonotype. The rearrangement uses TRBV29-1 and TRBJ2-1; 8 bases agree with TRBD2. This CDR3 contains 13 residues. J lost 4 bases, V lost 6 bases, and 5 bases had no gene match. From germline, CDR1 is SQVTM and CDR2 ANQGSEA. CDR3 bases: TGCAGCGTGAAGGCGGGGGGATACAATGAGCAGTTCTTC. Its protein product is CSVKAGGYNEQFF.

The chain is built from TRBV6-1 and TRBJ1-1; D remains unclear. The CDR3 covers 11 residues. Trimming removed 2 bases at V and 11 bases at J, with 9 bases between. Looked up from germline, CDR1 is MNHNS and CDR2 is SASEGT. The CDR3 loop is CASSELSWAFF. CDR3 coding DNA: TGTGCCAGCAGTGAACTGTCGTGGGCTTTCTTT.

This clonotype was seen repeatedly, ten times or more. The rearrangement uses TRBV19 and TRBJ2-7; TRBD2 is a possible D gene (6 bases). The CDR3 length is 14 residues. Per germline, CDR1 LNHDA and CDR2 SQIVND (reference sequence). V was cut by 2 bases and J by 3 bases, with 11 bases left in between. The DNA of the CDR3 is TGTGCCAGTAGTATAACCGGGGGAAGCTACGAGCAGTACTTC. Protein product: CASSITGGSYEQYF.

This chain links TRBV28 with TRBJ1-4, with D tentatively TRBD1 (6 bases). Germline CDR1 and CDR2: MDHEN and SYDVKM. V was trimmed by 2 bases and J by 5 bases, leaving 15 bases between them. This CDR3 has 16 amino acids. For the CDR3, the DNA is TGTGCCAGCAGTTTAAATCCCAGGGGCTTCAATGAAAAACTGTTTTTT. This gives the protein CASSLNPRGFNEKLFF.

This clonotype was seen many times. The chain links TRBV6-1 to TRBJ1-2; D is perhaps TRBD1 (5 bases). The ends were cut back, 5 bases at V and 4 bases at J, with 17 bases in the middle. The germline V gene has CDR1 MNHNS and CDR2 SASEGT. CDR3 length: 15 residues. CDR3 bases: TGTGCCAGCAGTCCCCGAGAGGGGAGGATCTATGGCTACACCTTC. Its translation: CASSPREGRIYGYTF.

This clonotype was picked up many times. The chain joins TRBV27 to TRBJ1-1; D gene uncertain. Germline CDR1 MNHEY, CDR2 SMNVEV (reference sequence). V lost 8 bases to trimming and J lost 1 base, with 17 bases between them. This CDR3 contains 15 residues. CDR3 DNA: TGTGCCAGCTACCCACGGAGGGCCCAGAACACTGAAGCTTTCTTT. It translates to CASYPRRAQNTEAFF.

This clonotype was observed many times. The chain is built from TRBV12-5 and TRBJ1-2; D gene ambiguous. This CDR3 is 13 amino acids long. Germline assignment: CDR1 LGHNT and CDR2 FRNRAP. The V and J ends lost 7 bases and 4 bases respectively, with 13 bases between them. The CDR3 here is CASAPDGAYGYTF. The CDR3 DNA sequence: TGTGCTAGTGCTCCAGACGGTGCCTATGGCTACACCTTC.

This clonotype was picked up a small number of times. The V and J genes are TRBV9 and TRBJ2-7, with no clear D. The V end was cut by 0 bases, the J end by 0 bases, with 7 bases between. Germline V lookup: CDR1 SGDLS, CDR2 YYNGEE. This CDR3 comprises 14 residues. The CDR3 spells CASSVEGSSYEQYF. CDR3 sequence (DNA): TGTGCCAGCAGCGTAGAGGGCAGCTCCTACGAGCAGTACTTC.

This clonotype has a count of ten or more. This chain uses TRBV10-3 with TRBJ1-1; TRBD1 is a possible D gene (6 bases). This CDR3 is built from 15 residues. V was trimmed by 3 bases and J by 1 base, leaving 12 bases between them. The germline CDR1 and CDR2 sequences are ENHRY and SYGVKD. CDR3: CAISDSGHTNTEAFF. In DNA form, the CDR3 reads TGTGCCATCAGTGATTCGGGACACACGAACACTGAAGCTTTCTTT.

This clonotype has a handful of counts. The rearrangement links TRBV5-4 to TRBJ1-2, with D possibly being TRBD1 (6 bases). V gave up 3 bases and J gave up 8 bases, with 20 bases separating them. CDR1 and CDR2 (germline): SGHNT, YYREEE (reference sequence). The CDR3 extends over 15 amino acids. The chain's CDR3 is CASSSYTGSSGGYTF. As DNA, the CDR3 is TGTGCCAGCAGCTCGTACACAGGGAGTTCAGGGGGCTACACCTTC.

This clonotype was counted a few times. The chain employs TRBV5-1 and TRBJ2-7; possible D gene TRBD1, 6 bases. The CDR3 consists of 14 residues. The V gene lost 1 base and the J gene lost 5 bases, with 13 bases spanning the gap. Germline V gene lookup returns CDR1 SGHRS and CDR2 YFSETQ. The CDR3 coding sequence is TGCGCCAGCAGCTTGCCCCGGGACAATGACGAGCAGTACTTC. As protein: CASSLPRDNDEQYF.

At least ten counts were recorded for this clonotype. V usage is TRBV2 and J usage is TRBJ2-7; 9 bases agree with TRBD1. V was clipped by 4 bases and J by 2 bases; unmatched bases: 3. This CDR3 has 14 residues. Per the germline V gene, CDR1 is SNHLY and CDR2 is FYNNEI. CDR3 protein: CASSAGQGPYEQYF. Written as DNA, the CDR3 is TGTGCCAGCAGTGCGGGACAGGGTCCCTACGAGCAGTACTTC.

The rearrangement joins TRBV5-6 to TRBJ1-4, with D unresolved. CDR1 is SGHDT and CDR2 is YYEEEE in the germline V gene. Deletions cut 4 bases from V and 8 bases from J, with 18 bases between. The CDR3 covers 15 residues. The CDR3 protein is CASSAQLAPVEKLFF. The DNA for the CDR3 is TGTGCCAGCAGCGCCCAACTTGCTCCGGTCGAAAAACTGTTTTTT.

In this sample, this clonotype turned up many times. V is TRBV6-5 and J is TRBJ1-1, with D maybe TRBD1 (5 bases). Trimming left V 2 bases short and J 1 base short, with 14 bases between. The CDR3 is made up of 16 amino acids. Germline V gene sequence: CDR1 MNHEY, CDR2 SVGAGI. The CDR3 sequence: CASSYRVGPANTEAFF. The CDR3 region has the DNA TGTGCCAGCAGTTACCGTGTGGGGCCCGCGAACACTGAAGCTTTCTTT.